This T cell receptor (beta chain) comes out of a study of T cells after yellow fever vaccination (dated by TCRdb to 2018 to 2020). Looking at the study overall: The SMART-Seq v4 Ultra Low Input RNA kit was used to prepare libraries from fractions with low cell numbers. Bulk TCR alpha and beta repertoires were sequenced longitudinally to track T-cell clones before and after primary and booster YFV17D yellow fever vaccination. Two healthy male donors, one aged 18 to 29 and one aged 30 to 40 years, made up the cohort. Blood was collected at multiple timepoints before and after primary and secondary immunization, and bulk PBMC replicates and cell subsets were isolated. Findings and caveats that apply to the study as a whole: After the booster, most clones that had expanded after primary vaccination were detected again (nearly 97% of CD4 and around nine tenths of CD8), suggesting broad maintenance of memory. The study included only a couple of donors, which limits how far the findings can be generalized. A small fraction of clonotypes showed up in both the CD4 and CD8 compartments, probably as a result of convergent recombination. The secondary T-cell response was found to be weaker but faster than the primary response, with a peak reached on day 5 rather than on day 15. Computational filtering was required because FACS-sorted repertoires could contain abundant contaminating clonotypes from the bulk population.

According to the germline V gene, CDR1 reads MDHEN and CDR2 reads SYDVKM. The CDR3 runs 12 residues from the cysteine to the phenylalanine. Here the CDR3 DNA is all that survives: 36 bases in frame from base 1. V is pared back by 8 bases and J by 7 bases, with 14 bases lying between the germline termini. The treatment or condition label on this specimen signifies: live attenuated yellow fever vaccine strain. At each blood-draw timepoint, two biological replicates of bulk PBMCs were collected. A standard Ficoll-Paque protocol was used to isolate PBMCs from peripheral blood. TriZol was used to extract RNA from bulk PBMCs, CD4 and CD8 fractions, and dextramer-positive and dextramer-negative fractions. TCRdb shows the sequencer as Illumina NovaSeq 6000. TCR cDNA was made using 5'RACE template switching, a step that added a universal primer site and unique molecular identifiers. cDNA synthesis was primed from both the TCR alpha and TCR beta constant segments. Two PCR steps were used to amplify libraries, with sample barcodes and sequencing adapters being added in the second step. Libraries were sequenced on Illumina HiSeq 2500 (2x100 bp) or NovaSeq (2x150 bp). Per the source publication's procedure: Reads were demultiplexed and collapsed into UMI consensus sequences with MIGEC, and V(D)J alignment was performed with MiXCR. Clonotypes responding to the vaccine were identified with edgeR on replicate PBMC samples, with the criteria of FDR below 0.01 and a log2 fold change above 5 up to day 15. Each bulk clonotype received a CD4 or CD8 identity based on whether the sequenced CD4 or CD8 repertoire contained that clonotype at higher abundance. TCRdb ran its own pipeline on the public reads, namely fastp trimming at Q25 and MiXCR clone calling, and kept in-frame beta chains. Records with the same CDR3 protein are collapsed into one entry carrying the most frequent genes and DNA. None of the V and J calls come from the authors' own analysis; TCRdb made them. The sample records roughly 340,000 distinct CDR3 sequences, about 4% of which are singletons. Of the sample, 20% to 30% is held by the ten largest clones.

Remarks on this clonotype: Its antigen is unknown. No much larger clone is present one base from it, and per-base qualities are unavailable.

The starting material was PBMCs, obtained 5 days after the yellow fever booster vaccination. Recombination linked TRBV28 to TRBJ2-5, with the D call perhaps TRBD1 or TRBD2, each one matching 5 bases. The TCR originated in a man aged 18-30 years who received the YFV17D yellow fever vaccine. DNA sequence: TGTGCCAGCTATACCGGGACCCGGACCCAGTACTTC. This sequence encodes CASYTGTRTQYF.